A selection of T cell receptor beta chains follows, all from one sample in a study of blood T cell repertoires in COVID-19. Generated by immunoSEQ multiplex PCR, the TCRdb table keeps only in-frame clones and is missing some. In the table there are about 60,000 clones, approximately 80% of which are singletons. Sequencing was done on a sample of PBMCs or T cells enriched from blood (not recorded which). These receptors all come from a woman aged 40 to 50 with acute COVID-19. The CDR3 runs from the conserved cysteine through the conserved F or W. Size values are once, few and many counts, or a class for expanded clones, and some rows have none.

clone_size	v_call	cdr3_aa
few	TRBV27	CASSLTGIGNEQFF
.	TRBV7-2	CASSLFAPGGDPLHF
.	TRBV5-1	CASSSDAGVGNTIYF
few	TRBV10-3	CAITSQGASSYGYTF
.	TRBV3-1/TRBV3-2	CASSLRQGSGGNSPLHF
.	TRBV28	CASSLWDRVTGELFF
.	TRBV4-1	CASSQDVMASYEQYF
.	TRBV10-3	CAISVLAESNTGELFF
.	TRBV28	CASSRGEGRPEAFF
.	TRBV28	CASSSAGRDRGLGANVLTF
.	TRBV7-8	CASSPRTEAFF
.	TRBV6-4	CASSATENYGYTF
.	TRBV2	CASSRDIPRTGEKLFF
.	TRBV7-9	CASSLRGLGQASYNEQFF
.	TRBV11-2	CASSLEEDQPQHF
once	TRBV19	CASSLLAGAITDTQYF
.	TRBV28	CASSLEFRNSPLHF
few	TRBV28	CASSLRAGAYGYTF
.	TRBV2	CASSEDRGYQAQHF
.	TRBV28	CASSLITGEAFF
.	TRBV19	CASSIGGQGGFELFF
.	TRBV28	CASSLYRVTYEQYF
.	TRBV7-3	CASSLGGSISETQYF
once	TRBV4-1	CASSQGGLRDTQYF
few	TRBV16	CASGDRKGREKLFF
.	TRBV28	CASSFGYGGRVNTEAFF
.	TRBV9	CASSDNEAFF
.	TRBV7-9	CASSLDMTASYEQYF
.	TRBV7-3	CASSPDRGRPNEQFF
.	TRBV7-9	CASSSGPAGGRTDTQYF
few	TRBV4-1	CASSQDEGYYGGYTF
.	TRBV5-6	CASSLGTSGGNTQYF
.	TRBV19	CASRYSGRGSYNEQFF
.	TRBV5-5	CASSSGQFENIQYF
.	TRBV5-1	CASSLVARGNEQYF
.	TRBV28	CASSSRQGRNSPLHF
.	TRBV11-1	CASKVSGGKETQYF
.	TRBV15	CATSRIHLTGDYGTIYF
.	TRBV5-1	CASSFTGQVPGELFF
.	TRBV5-1	CASSQQGRNTEAFF
.	TRBV28	CASSLSPGLGAFDQPQHF